A selection of T cell receptor beta chains follows, all from one sample in a study of OX40 agonist ivuxolimab in advanced cancers. Repertoires were generated with immunoSEQ multiplex PCR, while TCRdb's copy carries only in-frame clones and drops some. The sample shows under 65,000 clones, about 88% of them seen only once. Sequenced here: CD4+ or CD8+ T cells sorted from blood, sampled in a trial of the OX40 agonist ivuxolimab. These receptors all stem from an adult with an advanced solid tumor such as melanoma, head and neck, liver or kidney cancer. CDR3s include the opening cysteine and the closing phenylalanine or tryptophan. D genes are given only for firm matches. Only some rows state a clone size, as once, few, many or a class for expanded clones.

V gene	clone size	J gene	D gene	CDR3 DNA	CDR3 protein
TRBV9	NA	TRBJ1-5	NA	TGTGCCAGCAGCGTAGGAGCTTCAGGCAATGGGAATCAGCCCCAGCATTTT	CASSVGASGNGNQPQHF
TRBV11-2	NA	TRBJ1-1	NA	TGTGCCAGCAGCTTATATAACGGTCCGAACACTGAAGCTTTCTTT	CASSLYNGPNTEAFF
TRBV7-3	NA	TRBJ1-1	NA	TGTGCCAGCAGCTTAACGTTAGACTCTGAAGCTTTCTTT	CASSLTLDSEAFF
TRBV30	NA	TRBJ1-3	NA	TGTGCCTGGAGCGCGATTAGTGACACCATATATTTT	CAWSAISDTIYF
TRBV4-2	NA	TRBJ2-7	NA	TGTGCCAGCAGCCAACCTCAGGGTAACGAGCAGTACTTC	CASSQPQGNEQYF
TRBV30	NA	TRBJ1-2	NA	TGTGCCTGGAGGATTTACGACGCTGGAAACTATGGCTACACCTTC	CAWRIYDAGNYGYTF
TRBV7-6	once	TRBJ2-3	NA	TGTGCCAGCAGCTTAGGGGTCCCGACAGGTAACACAGATACGCAGTATTTT	CASSLGVPTGNTDTQYF
TRBV18	NA	TRBJ2-1	TRBD1	TGTGCCAGCTCTCCTGGACAGGGTCGGTTCTTC	CASSPGQGRFF
TRBV7-9	once	TRBJ1-5	NA	TGTGCCAGCAGCTTAGCGTGGGAGGGTCAGCCCCAGCATTTT	CASSLAWEGQPQHF
TRBV19	NA	TRBJ2-1	TRBD2	TGTGCCAGTAGTATAGAATTAGCGGGAGGGTCCCACAATGAGCAGTTCTTC	CASSIELAGGSHNEQFF
TRBV6-1	NA	TRBJ2-2	NA	TGTGCCAGCAGTGGTGTTCGGAACACCGGGGAGCTGTTTTTT	CASSGVRNTGELFF
TRBV6-1	NA	TRBJ1-1	NA	TGTGCCAGCAGTGGCCGGGATTCTCCTATGAACACTGAAGCTTTCTTT	CASSGRDSPMNTEAFF
TRBV6-5	NA	TRBJ1-1	NA	TGTGCCAGCAGAACTGGAGTGGACACTGAAGCTTTCTTT	CASRTGVDTEAFF
TRBV5-4	few	TRBJ1-6	TRBD1	TGTGCCAGCAGCTCTGGACAGGGGGCCCGGGGCTCCTATAATTCACCCCTCCACTTT	CASSSGQGARGSYNSPLHF
TRBV2	NA	TRBJ1-1	NA	TGTGCCAGTCGACAGGAGCAGAACACTGAAGCTTTCTTT	CASRQEQNTEAFF
TRBV10-3	NA	TRBJ2-5	NA	TGTGCCATCAGTGGGGGGTCCTATACAGAGACCCAGTACTTC	CAISGGSYTETQYF
TRBV10-1	NA	TRBJ1-6	NA	TGCGCCAGCAGTGAGCATCGATCTGGTTCACCCCTCCACTTT	CASSEHRSGSPLHF
TRBV27	NA	TRBJ1-5	NA	TGTGCCAGCAGTCCCTGGCAGGGTCAAGGACAGCCCCAGCATTTT	CASSPWQGQGQPQHF
TRBV5-6	NA	TRBJ2-7	NA	TGTGCCAGCAGCTTGTCGGGGGTGTCCTACGAGCAGTACTTC	CASSLSGVSYEQYF
TRBV19	NA	TRBJ2-7	TRBD1	TGTGCCAGTAAACAGGGGGCCGGCGAGCAGTACTTC	CASKQGAGEQYF
TRBV7-8	NA	TRBJ1-1	TRBD1	TGTGCCAGCAGCTCGAAGACAGGGGGATACACTGAAGCTTTCTTT	CASSSKTGGYTEAFF
TRBV5-6	NA	TRBJ2-3	NA	TGTGCCAGCAGCCATCCGGACACAGATACGCAGTATTTT	CASSHPDTDTQYF
TRBV10-1	NA	TRBJ1-4	NA	TGCGCCAGCAGTGAATTTCGAGATGAAAAACTGTTTTTT	CASSEFRDEKLFF
TRBV6-6	NA	TRBJ2-7	NA	TGTGCCAGCACTCCCGCCAGGGGGGTCTCCTACGAGCAGTACTTC	CASTPARGVSYEQYF
TRBV27	NA	TRBJ2-7	TRBD1	TGTGCCAGCAGTACAGAGGACAGGGGCTACGAGCAGTACTTC	CASSTEDRGYEQYF
TRBV7-9	NA	TRBJ2-2	NA	TGTGCCAGCAGCTTTCAACCGGGCAGGGTAGGCACCGGGGAGCTGTTTTTT	CASSFQPGRVGTGELFF
TRBV15	once	TRBJ2-3	NA	TGTGCCACCAGCAGAGGGGTAGCGGCCACAGATACGCAGTATTTT	CATSRGVAATDTQYF
TRBV7-6	NA	TRBJ2-3	NA	TGTGCCAGCAGCTCCGTAAGGGCAGATACGCAGTATTTT	CASSSVRADTQYF
TRBV5-4	NA	TRBJ2-5	NA	TGTGCCAGCAGTTGGATCGGACAGCAAGAGACCCAGTACTTC	CASSWIGQQETQYF
TRBV12-2	NA	TRBJ2-7	NA	TGTGCAAGTCGCCCCGGACAGGGGAGGTACGAGCAGTACTTC	CASRPGQGRYEQYF
TRBV7-8	once	TRBJ2-3	TRBD1	TGTGCCAGTAGCTTCGACAGGGTCTTAGATACGCAGTATTTT	CASSFDRVLDTQYF
TRBV10-3	NA	TRBJ1-1	TRBD1	TGTGCCATCACCCGGGACAGGTCTGAATCTGAAGCTTTCTTT	CAITRDRSESEAFF
TRBV19	NA	TRBJ1-2	NA	TGTGCCAGTAGTATGTGGACTCAGGGGAACTATGGCTACACCTTC	CASSMWTQGNYGYTF
TRBV7-9	NA	TRBJ2-3	NA	TGTGCCAGCAGCTATACAGGGATAATCACAGATACGCAGTATTTT	CASSYTGIITDTQYF
TRBV6-1	NA	TRBJ1-3	NA	TGTGCCAGCAGGACAGGAATCTCTGGAAACACCATATATTTT	CASRTGISGNTIYF
TRBV5-5	NA	TRBJ2-5	NA	TGTGCCAGCAGCTTAAGGGTACAAGAGACCCAGTACTTC	CASSLRVQETQYF
TRBV7-6	NA	TRBJ2-5	NA	TGTGCCAGCAGCTTAGTAGGACGCCTACAAGAGACCCAGTACTTC	CASSLVGRLQETQYF
TRBV30	few	TRBJ2-1	NA	TGTGCCTGGAGTGTGGGCCATAACTTCGGGAATGAGCAGTTCTTC	CAWSVGHNFGNEQFF
TRBV28	NA	TRBJ2-2	NA	TGTGCCAGCAAGGGGATGGTTGCCGGGGAGCTGTTTTTT	CASKGMVAGELFF
TRBV5-1	NA	TRBJ2-7	NA	TGCGCCAGCAGCCTCGGAATTTACTACGAGCAGTACTTC	CASSLGIYYEQYF
TRBV28	NA	TRBJ2-1	NA	TGTGCCAGCAGTGGGGGTGAGCAGTTCTTC	CASSGGEQFF
TRBV7-3	NA	TRBJ2-5	NA	TGTGCCAGCAGCCCGGATGGGCAGGAGACCCAGTACTTC	CASSPDGQETQYF
TRBV18	once	TRBJ2-1	TRBD2	TGTGCCAGCTCACAATTCAGCGGGAGGGCCTACAATGAGCAGTTCTTC	CASSQFSGRAYNEQFF
TRBV23-1	NA	TRBJ2-2	TRBD1	TGCGCCAGCAGTCAAACCGGGACAGGGGGTCGGGCCGGGGAGCTGTTTTTT	CASSQTGTGGRAGELFF
TRBV19	NA	TRBJ2-1	TRBD2	TGTGCCAGTATGTGGACTAGCGGGAGCACTGAGCAGTTCTTC	CASMWTSGSTEQFF
TRBV29-1	NA	TRBJ2-3	NA	TGCAGCGTTGAAGATCGTGGGGGGCTGAATACGCAGTATTTT	CSVEDRGGLNTQYF
TRBV7-3	NA	TRBJ2-2	NA	TGTGCCAGCAGCTTTCGTGGCAGGCGAACAACCGGGGAGCTGTTTTTT	CASSFRGRRTTGELFF
TRBV6-5	once	TRBJ1-1	NA	TGTGCCAGCGGATCATCCAGGGTGAACACTGAAGCTTTCTTT	CASGSSRVNTEAFF
TRBV29-1	once	TRBJ2-3	NA	TGCAGCGTTGCTTGGGGAGCAGATACGCAGTATTTT	CSVAWGADTQYF
TRBV6-4	NA	TRBJ2-5	TRBD1	TGTGCCAGCCCCGAAGGGGGCCTCCAAGAGACCCAGTACTTC	CASPEGGLQETQYF
TRBV11-2	NA	TRBJ2-7	TRBD1	TGTGCCAGCAGCTCAAGACAGGGTTCCTACGAGCAGTACTTC	CASSSRQGSYEQYF
TRBV2	many	TRBJ2-7	NA	TGTGCCAGCACAGTACGCTACGAGCAGTACTTC	CASTVRYEQYF
TRBV7-8	NA	TRBJ2-5	NA	TGTGCCAGCAGCTTAGCTACTACAGGTTTCCAGTACTTC	CASSLATTGFQYF
TRBV6-5	NA	TRBJ2-5	NA	TGTGCCAGCAGTTACGGAAGAGAGACCCAGTACTTC	CASSYGRETQYF
TRBV5-4	NA	TRBJ2-1	TRBD2	TGTGCCAGCAGCTCCAAGCGGGAGAGCTCCAACCACAATGAGCAGTTCTTC	CASSSKRESSNHNEQFF
TRBV29-1	NA	TRBJ2-1	TRBD2	TGCAGCTTGCGGGGGGTTGGCTACAATGAGCAGTTCTTC	CSLRGVGYNEQFF
TRBV19	NA	TRBJ1-5	NA	TGTGCCAGTAGTCTAAGGATCGACCAGCCCCAGCATTTT	CASSLRIDQPQHF
TRBV18	NA	TRBJ2-5	NA	TGTGCCAGCTCAGCCGGGGAGACCCAGTACTTC	CASSAGETQYF
TRBV11-3	NA	TRBJ2-1	NA	TGTGCCAGCAGCTTAAGGCTAGCTGGTGAGCAGTTCTTC	CASSLRLAGEQFF
TRBV7-9	NA	TRBJ1-2	NA	TGTGCCAGCAGCCCCCCCGGAGCAGGGTATGGCTACACCTTC	CASSPPGAGYGYTF